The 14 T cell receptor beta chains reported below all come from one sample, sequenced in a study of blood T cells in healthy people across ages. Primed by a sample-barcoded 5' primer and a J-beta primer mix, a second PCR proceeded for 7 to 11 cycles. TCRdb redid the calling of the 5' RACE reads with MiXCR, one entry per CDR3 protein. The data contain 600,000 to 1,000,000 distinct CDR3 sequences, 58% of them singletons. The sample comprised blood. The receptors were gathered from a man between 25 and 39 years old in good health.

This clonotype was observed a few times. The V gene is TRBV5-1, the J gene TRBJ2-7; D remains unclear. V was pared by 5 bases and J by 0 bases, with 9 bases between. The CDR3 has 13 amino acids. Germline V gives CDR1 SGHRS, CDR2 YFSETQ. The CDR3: CASRDGFSYEQYF. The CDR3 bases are TGCGCCAGCAGGGACGGATTCTCCTACGAGCAGTACTTC.

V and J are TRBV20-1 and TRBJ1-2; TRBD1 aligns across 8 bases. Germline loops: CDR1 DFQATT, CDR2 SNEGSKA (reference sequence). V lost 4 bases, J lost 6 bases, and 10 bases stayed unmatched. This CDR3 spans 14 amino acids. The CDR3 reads CSANAIDRGHGYTF. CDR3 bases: TGCAGTGCTAACGCAATTGACAGGGGTCATGGCTACACCTTC.

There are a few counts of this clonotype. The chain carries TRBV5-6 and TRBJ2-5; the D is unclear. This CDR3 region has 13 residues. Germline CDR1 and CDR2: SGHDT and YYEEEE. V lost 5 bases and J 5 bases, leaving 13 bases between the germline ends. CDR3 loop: CASRPPVGETQYF. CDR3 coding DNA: TGTGCCAGCAGGCCGCCGGTCGGGGAGACCCAGTACTTC.

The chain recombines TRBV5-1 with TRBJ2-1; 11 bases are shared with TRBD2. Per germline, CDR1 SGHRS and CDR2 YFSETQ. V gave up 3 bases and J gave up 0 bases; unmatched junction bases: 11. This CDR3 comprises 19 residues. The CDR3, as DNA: TGCGCCAGCAGCTCCATTGGTCTAGCGGGGGGACCCTCCTACAATGAGCAGTTCTTC. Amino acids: CASSSIGLAGGPSYNEQFF.

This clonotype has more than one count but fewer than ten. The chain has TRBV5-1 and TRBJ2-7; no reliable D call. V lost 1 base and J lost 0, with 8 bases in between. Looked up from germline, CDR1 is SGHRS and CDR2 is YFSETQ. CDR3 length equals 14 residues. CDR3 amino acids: CASSLYASSYEQYF. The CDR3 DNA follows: TGCGCCAGCAGCTTGTACGCCAGCTCCTACGAGCAGTACTTC.

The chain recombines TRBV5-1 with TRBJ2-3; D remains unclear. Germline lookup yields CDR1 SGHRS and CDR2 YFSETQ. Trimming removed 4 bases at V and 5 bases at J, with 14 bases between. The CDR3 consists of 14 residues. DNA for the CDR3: TGCGCCAGCAGCCCTGGATTCAATCAAGATACGCAGTATTTT. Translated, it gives CASSPGFNQDTQYF.

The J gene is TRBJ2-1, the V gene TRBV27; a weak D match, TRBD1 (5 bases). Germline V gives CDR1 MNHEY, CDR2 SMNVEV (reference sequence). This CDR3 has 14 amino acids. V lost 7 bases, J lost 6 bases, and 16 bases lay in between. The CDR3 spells CASTQGARLNEQFF. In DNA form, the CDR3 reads TGTGCCAGCACCCAGGGTGCTAGACTCAATGAGCAGTTCTTC.

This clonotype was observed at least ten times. Here the CDR3 DNA reads TGTGCCAGCAGTCCCGGGACAGGGGGCTACGAGCAGTACTTC. Amino acids: CASSPGTGGYEQYF. The chain employs TRBV7-2 and TRBJ2-7; 11 positions agree with TRBD1. CDR3 length: 14 residues. Germline V CDR1 and CDR2: SGHTA, FQGNSA. Unmatched junction bases numbered 4, after V lost 6 bases and J lost 3 bases.

DNA of the CDR3: TGTGCCACCAGCAGAGATGTGGGGGGCCACTATGGCTACACCTTC. Residues: CATSRDVGGHYGYTF. The chain joins TRBV15 to TRBJ1-2, with D perhaps TRBD1 (6 bases). The CDR3 has 15 residues. Germline lookup yields CDR1 LNHNV and CDR2 YYDKDF (reference sequence). The V end lost 0 bases, the J end lost 3 bases, and 11 bases lay between the germline ends.

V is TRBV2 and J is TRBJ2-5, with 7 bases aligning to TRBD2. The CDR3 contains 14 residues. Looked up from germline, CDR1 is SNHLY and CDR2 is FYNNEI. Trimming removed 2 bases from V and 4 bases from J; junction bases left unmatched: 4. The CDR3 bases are TGTGCCAGCAGTGAATGGGGGGGAGCAGAGACCCAGTACTTC. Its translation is CASSEWGGAETQYF. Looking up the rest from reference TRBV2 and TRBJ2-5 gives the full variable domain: EPEVTQTPSHQVTQMGQEVILRCVPISNHLYFYWYRQILGQKVEFLVSFYNNEISEKSEIFDDQFSVERPDGSNFTLKIRSTKLEDSAMYFCASSEWGGAETQYFGPGTRLLVL.

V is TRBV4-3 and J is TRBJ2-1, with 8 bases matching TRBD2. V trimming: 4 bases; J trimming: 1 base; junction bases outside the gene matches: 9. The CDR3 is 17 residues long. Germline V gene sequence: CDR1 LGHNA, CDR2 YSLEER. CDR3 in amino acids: CASSRRPGGDSYNEQFF. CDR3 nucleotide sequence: TGCGCCAGCAGCCGTCGACCCGGGGGGGATTCCTACAATGAGCAGTTCTTC.

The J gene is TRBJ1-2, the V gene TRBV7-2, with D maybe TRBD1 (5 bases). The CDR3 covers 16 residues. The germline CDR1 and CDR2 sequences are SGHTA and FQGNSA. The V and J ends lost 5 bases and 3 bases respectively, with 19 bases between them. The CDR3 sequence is CASSPGGGRKDYGYTF. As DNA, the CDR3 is TGTGCCAGCAGCCCTGGGGGAGGGAGGAAGGACTATGGCTACACCTTC.

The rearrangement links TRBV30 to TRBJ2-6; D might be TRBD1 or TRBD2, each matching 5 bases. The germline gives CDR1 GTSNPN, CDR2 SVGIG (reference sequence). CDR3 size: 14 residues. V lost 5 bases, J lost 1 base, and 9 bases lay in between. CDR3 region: CAWGTLSGANVLTF. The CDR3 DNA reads TGTGCCTGGGGGACCTTATCTGGGGCCAACGTCCTGACTTTC.

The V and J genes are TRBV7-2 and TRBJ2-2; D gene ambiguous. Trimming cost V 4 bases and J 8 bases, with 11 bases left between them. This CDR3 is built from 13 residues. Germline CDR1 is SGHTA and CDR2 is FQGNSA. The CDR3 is CASSSFLGGELFF. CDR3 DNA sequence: TGTGCCAGCAGCTCCTTCCTAGGTGGGGAGCTGTTTTTT.